This passage covers 14 T cell receptor beta chains from one sample sequenced in a study of cytomegalovirus exposure and HLA in healthy donors. With 60 Vbeta and 13 Jbeta primers, the PCR was carried out. Clones were read by immunoSEQ multiplex PCR, and TCRdb kept only the in-frame ones, dropping some. The sample yields 110,000 or so clones, 12% to 15% seen once. The sample taken for sequencing was PBMCs. These receptor sequences come from a female donor in good health and CMV-seronegative.

The rearrangement uses TRBV27 and TRBJ2-3, with 12 bases matching TRBD1. The CDR3 has 19 residues. Germline loops: CDR1 MNHEY, CDR2 SMNVEV (reference sequence). V gave up 0 bases and J gave up 6 bases; unmatched junction bases: 13. The CDR3 region has the DNA TGTGCCAGCAGTTTATCTTTTCCTCTCGGGACAGGGGGCCAGGATACGCAGTATTTT. It translates to CASSLSFPLGTGGQDTQYF.

This clone came up a few times. The rearrangement uses TRBV6-5 and TRBJ1-6; 9 nucleotides align to TRBD1. The CDR3 extends over 15 amino acids. V shed 2 bases, J shed 8 bases, and the junction held 4 bases outside the gene matches. CDR1 MNHEY and CDR2 SVGAGI come from the germline V gene. Here the CDR3 reads CASSYEGTGYSPLHF. CDR3 DNA sequence: TGTGCCAGCAGTTACGAAGGGACAGGGTATTCACCCCTCCACTTT.

The sample holds a few counts of this clone. The chain recombines TRBV5-1 with TRBJ1-6, with 11 bases aligning to TRBD1. The V gene end was trimmed by 4 bases and the J gene end by 2 bases; junction bases not matched to a gene: 8. This CDR3 is 18 amino acids long. The germline V gene encodes CDR1 SGHRS and CDR2 YFSETQ. This chain's CDR3 is CASSHGTGGAAYNSPLHF. CDR3 DNA: TGCGCCAGCAGCCACGGGACAGGGGGTGCCGCCTATAATTCACCCCTCCACTTT.

This clone was recorded a few times. The V call is TRBV27, the J call TRBJ2-7; 7 nucleotides line up with TRBD1. V was pared by 6 bases and J by 6 bases, with 8 bases of the junction left unmatched. The germline gives CDR1 MNHEY, CDR2 SMNVEV (reference sequence). The CDR3 loop spans 13 amino acids. The CDR3 DNA follows: TGTGCCAGCAGCCATCCAGGGGGTGTCGAGCAGTACTTC. Translation gives CASSHPGGVEQYF.

This clone was seen a handful of times. The rearrangement joins TRBV10-2 to TRBJ2-1, with 8 bases that match TRBD1. Germline V lookup: CDR1 WSHSY, CDR2 SAAADI. The CDR3 extends over 15 amino acids. Trimming at V came to 4 bases and at J to 3 bases, leaving 5 bases not matched to a gene. CDR3 sequence reads: CASSVAGGDYNEQFF. CDR3 bases: TGCGCCAGCAGTGTGGCAGGGGGCGACTACAATGAGCAGTTCTTC.

This chain links TRBV21-1 with TRBJ1-4. TRBV21-1 is given as a pseudogene. The CDR3 spans 16 residues. The CDR3 loop is CASSQESPGRGRKLFF. The CDR3 DNA sequence: TGTGCCAGCAGCCAAGAATCCCCGGGGAGGGGAAGAAAACTGTTTTTT.

This clone was seen a handful of times. The V call is TRBV5-8, the J call TRBJ2-7; the D gene is possibly TRBD2 (6 bases). Germline V gene lookup returns CDR1 SGHTS and CDR2 YDEGEE. Trimming took 0 bases from V and 9 from J, leaving 16 bases between them. This CDR3 has 14 amino acids. In DNA form, the CDR3 reads TGTGCCAGCAGCTTGGCCGGGGGTCAGGGCGCGCAGTACTTC. Amino acids: CASSLAGGQGAQYF.

This chain connects TRBV10-3 to TRBJ2-2; 10 nucleotides agree with TRBD2. Per the germline V gene, CDR1 is ENHRY and CDR2 is SYGVKD. With V trimmed by 6 bases and J by 6 bases, 7 bases remained unmatched. The CDR3 is 15 amino acids. The CDR3 loop reads CAIRSGSGGAGELFF. The DNA for the CDR3 is TGTGCCATCAGGTCCGGGAGCGGGGGGGCCGGGGAGCTGTTTTTT.

This clone was seen a few times. The rearrangement uses TRBV7-3 and TRBJ2-2, with D tentatively TRBD2 (6 bases). The CDR3 is 16 amino acids. Trimming left V 2 bases short and J 3 bases short, with 13 bases between. Per the germline V gene, CDR1 is SGHTA and CDR2 is FQGTGA. The CDR3 sequence is CASSLQGGPDTGELFF. CDR3 coding DNA: TGTGCCAGCAGCTTACAGGGAGGCCCTGACACCGGGGAGCTGTTTTTT.

This sequence joins TRBV18 and TRBJ1-2; unclear D gene. The V and J ends lost 0 bases and 5 bases respectively, with 10 bases between them. The CDR3 runs 14 residues. CDR1 is KGHSH and CDR2 is LQKENI in the germline V gene. CDR3 bases: TGTGCCAGCTCACCACCGAAGGGAGGATATGGCTACACCTTC. Residues: CASSPPKGGYGYTF.

The chain joins TRBV19 to TRBJ2-1; D is undetermined. The germline V gene has CDR1 LNHDA and CDR2 SQIVND (reference sequence). The CDR3 extends over 12 amino acids. V was shortened by 3 bases and J by 6 bases, with 6 bases between the two germline ends. The CDR3 nucleotides are TGTGCCAGTAGTATGAGAGCCAATGAGCAGTTCTTC. Translated, it gives CASSMRANEQFF.

This chain links TRBV13 with TRBJ2-7, with D maybe TRBD2 (6 bases). Trimming left V 5 bases short and J 3 bases short, with 14 bases between. This CDR3 comprises 14 residues. Germline values: CDR1 PRHDT, CDR2 FYEKMQ (reference sequence). The DNA of the CDR3 is TGTGCCAGCAGCCAAAGGGGAGGAAACTACGAGCAGTACTTC. Translated: CASSQRGGNYEQYF.

This clone was picked up a small number of times. CDR3 coding DNA: TGTGCCAGTAGTATCTCCGGGACAGGGACAGCCTACGAGCAGTACTTC. Amino acids: CASSISGTGTAYEQYF. The J gene is TRBJ2-7, the V gene TRBV19; 9 bases are a match to TRBD1. Germline CDR1 and CDR2: LNHDA and SQIVND (reference sequence). Trimming removed 3 bases from V and 2 bases from J; junction bases left unmatched: 8. The CDR3 runs to 16 residues.

The chain has TRBV10-3 and TRBJ2-7, with a weak D call TRBD1 (5 bases). Deletions cut 6 bases from V and 3 bases from J, with 12 bases between. Germline V CDR1 and CDR2: ENHRY, SYGVKD. CDR3 length equals 13 residues. CDR3 bases: TGTGCCATCAGATTCTATCAGGGCTACGAGCAGTACTTC. Translation: CAIRFYQGYEQYF.